The present entry profiles one T cell receptor (beta chain) with its context. Antigen unknown. TCRdb itself ran the 5' RACE reads through MiXCR, one entry per CDR3 protein. This sample has some 6,000 distinct CDR3 sequences, with 34% found just once. Trimming stripped 2 bases from V and 6 bases from J, with 13 bases between. CDR1 is MNHEY, CDR2 SMNVEV, per germline (reference sequence). The CDR3 consists of 14 residues. General study results and limits: Larger-cohort validation covered only one TCR beta V-J rearrangement.

This chain joins TRBV27 and TRBJ1-2; D uncertain. The sequenced material came from naive CD4+ T cells sorted from a lymph node. Noted subset: naive CD4+ T cells, CD4+CD45RA+CD25-. This sequence was found in a female donor with breast cancer. The CDR3, as DNA: TGTGCCAGCAGTTTAATGAGGGCTGAAAATGGCTACACCTTC. Translation: CASSLMRAENGYTF.